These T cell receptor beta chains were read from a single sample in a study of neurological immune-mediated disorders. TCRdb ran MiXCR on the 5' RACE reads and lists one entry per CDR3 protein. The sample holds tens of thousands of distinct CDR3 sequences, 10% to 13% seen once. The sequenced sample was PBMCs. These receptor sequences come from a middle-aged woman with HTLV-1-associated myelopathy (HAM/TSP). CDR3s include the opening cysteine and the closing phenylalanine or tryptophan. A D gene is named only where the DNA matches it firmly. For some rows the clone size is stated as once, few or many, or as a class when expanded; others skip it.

DNA: TGCGCCAGCAGCCCCCGACTGGGAGTAGCTTGGGCCAACGTCCTGACTTTC
CDR3: CASSPRLGVAWANVLTF
J: TRBJ2-6
V: TRBV5-1
size: .
D: .

DNA: TGTGCCAGCACCTCCCGCCCCAGGGCAAACACTGAAGCTTTCTTT
CDR3: CASTSRPRANTEAFF
J: TRBJ1-1
V: TRBV7-9
size: many
D: .

DNA: TGTGCCAGCAGCAAATTCGGGGAAGCTAATGAAAAACTGTTTTTT
CDR3: CASSKFGEANEKLFF
J: TRBJ1-4
V: TRBV21-1
size: many
D: .

DNA: TGTGCCAGCTCACCAGACAGAGAAAAACTGTTTTTT
CDR3: CASSPDREKLFF
J: TRBJ1-4
V: TRBV18
size: many
D: .

DNA: TGCGCCAGCAGCCAAGATTATTGGACACCGGCGGTCCGTGGCTACACCTTC
CDR3: CASSQDYWTPAVRGYTF
J: TRBJ1-2
V: TRBV4-3
size: many
D: .

DNA: TGCGCCAGCAGCCAGCCCATTGAGGGGAACACCGGGGAGCTGTTTTTT
CDR3: CASSQPIEGNTGELFF
J: TRBJ2-2
V: TRBV4-1
size: many
D: .

DNA: TGTGCCAGCAGCTTATCAGGGTCAACGGGAGAGCAGTACTTC
CDR3: CASSLSGSTGEQYF
J: TRBJ2-7
V: TRBV11-2
size: many
D: .

DNA: TGCAGCGGGGTATACGTGAACACTGAAGCTTTCTTT
CDR3: CSGVYVNTEAFF
J: TRBJ1-1
V: TRBV29-1
size: many
D: .

DNA: TGCAGTGCTCGAGCAGGGGGCGCGGATCAGCCCCAGCATTTT
CDR3: CSARAGGADQPQHF
J: TRBJ1-5
V: TRBV20-1
size: many
D: TRBD1

DNA: TGTGCCAGCAGCCCCCGTGGGGGGCACGATACGCAGTATTTT
CDR3: CASSPRGGHDTQYF
J: TRBJ2-3
V: TRBV9
size: many
D: .

DNA: TGCGCCAGCAGCTTGGAAACAGGGTCCTACGAGCAGTACTTC
CDR3: CASSLETGSYEQYF
J: TRBJ2-7
V: TRBV5-1
size: many
D: .

DNA: TGTGCCAGCAGTTTAGACAGGGGATACGGCGGGGAGCTGTTTTTT
CDR3: CASSLDRGYGGELFF
J: TRBJ2-2
V: TRBV12-3/TRBV12-4
size: many
D: TRBD1

DNA: TGCGCCAGCAGCCAAGAATACGAGCAGTACTTC
CDR3: CASSQEYEQYF
J: TRBJ2-7
V: TRBV4-1
size: many
D: .

DNA: TGCGCCAGCAGCTTGTTGGGACAGGGGAACACCGGGGAGCTGTTTTTT
CDR3: CASSLLGQGNTGELFF
J: TRBJ2-2
V: TRBV5-1
size: many
D: TRBD1

DNA: TGTGCCACCAGTGGGGTTGGCTCTAGCACAGATACGCAGTATTTT
CDR3: CATSGVGSSTDTQYF
J: TRBJ2-3
V: TRBV24-1
size: many
D: .

DNA: TGCGCCAGCAGCCAGTCTAATGAAAAACTGTTTTTT
CDR3: CASSQSNEKLFF
J: TRBJ1-4
V: TRBV4-1
size: many
D: .

DNA: TGCAGCGTTCAATCCGACAGCCCCAAGTACTTC
CDR3: CSVQSDSPKYF
J: TRBJ2-7
V: TRBV29-1
size: many
D: .

DNA: TGTGCCAGCAGTGCTCTCGGGGGTAACGAGCAGTACTTC
CDR3: CASSALGGNEQYF
J: TRBJ2-7
V: TRBV2
size: many
D: .

DNA: TGTGCCAGCAGCTTAGTTGTGGCTAATTCACCCCTCCACTTT
CDR3: CASSLVVANSPLHF
J: TRBJ1-6
V: TRBV7-2
size: few
D: .

DNA: TGTGCCAGCAGCTCCGAGGGGGGTGGGACTGAAGCTTTCTTT
CDR3: CASSSEGGGTEAFF
J: TRBJ1-1
V: TRBV7-6
size: many
D: .

DNA: TGTGCCAGTAGTGTTGATTACAGGTATAGCAATCAGCCCCAGCATTTT
CDR3: CASSVDYRYSNQPQHF
J: TRBJ1-5
V: TRBV19
size: many
D: .

DNA: TGCGCCAGCAGCTTGGCCACAGGGGGACAAGAGACCCAGTACTTC
CDR3: CASSLATGGQETQYF
J: TRBJ2-5
V: TRBV5-1
size: many
D: TRBD1

DNA: TGCGCCAGCAGACCAATTGACAGTGCCTACGAGCAGTACTTC
CDR3: CASRPIDSAYEQYF
J: TRBJ2-7
V: TRBV5-1
size: few
D: .

DNA: TGTGCCAGCACCGGCCAGGGGAGAAGCGCAGATACGCAGTATTTT
CDR3: CASTGQGRSADTQYF
J: TRBJ2-3
V: TRBV12-3/TRBV12-4
size: many
D: .

DNA: TGTGCCTACAGTGGGGACTACGGCAATGAGCAGTTCTTC
CDR3: CAYSGDYGNEQFF
J: TRBJ2-1
V: TRBV2
size: .
D: TRBD2

DNA: TGCAGTGCTCCCCAGCAGACAGACACTGAAGCTTTCTTT
CDR3: CSAPQQTDTEAFF
J: TRBJ1-1
V: TRBV20-1
size: many
D: .

DNA: TGTGCCAGCAGCAAAGAGGGACAGGCGGGGCAGTACTTC
CDR3: CASSKEGQAGQYF
J: TRBJ2-7
V: TRBV21-1
size: many
D: .

DNA: TGCAGTGCTAGGGCCAGATCCTACAATGAGCAGTTCTTC
CDR3: CSARARSYNEQFF
J: TRBJ2-1
V: TRBV20-1
size: .
D: .

DNA: TGTGCCAGCAGCCGTTTGGGGGGAAATGAGCAGTTCTTC
CDR3: CASSRLGGNEQFF
J: TRBJ2-1
V: TRBV3-1
size: many
D: .

DNA: TGTGCCAGCAGCCGACGCCCAGGACGAGATGAGCAGTTCTTC
CDR3: CASSRRPGRDEQFF
J: TRBJ2-1
V: TRBV7-3
size: .
D: .

DNA: TGTGCCAGCAGCTCGAGGACAGGGGAGCGTTTTCAGCCCCAGCATTTT
CDR3: CASSSRTGERFQPQHF
J: TRBJ1-5
V: TRBV7-8
size: many
D: TRBD1

DNA: TGCGCCAGCAGCGGCCAGGGTTTTCGGACTTTTGGAAACACCATATATTTT
CDR3: CASSGQGFRTFGNTIYF
J: TRBJ1-3
V: TRBV5-1
size: many
D: .

DNA: TGTGCCAGCAGCTTTCCGGCCTCTGGGGCCAACGTCCTGACTTTC
CDR3: CASSFPASGANVLTF
J: TRBJ2-6
V: TRBV7-9
size: many
D: .

DNA: TGTGCCAGCAGCTCTCTGGTCACACCGAGGCAGCCCCAGCATTTT
CDR3: CASSSLVTPRQPQHF
J: TRBJ1-5
V: TRBV7-2
size: few
D: .

DNA: TGCGCCAGCAGCCAGGGACAGGGGGTCTTCTCTGGAAACACCATATATTTT
CDR3: CASSQGQGVFSGNTIYF
J: TRBJ1-3
V: TRBV4-3
size: .
D: TRBD1

DNA: TGTGCCAGCAGTACCCCCAATACAGGGACCAACGTCCTGACTTTC
CDR3: CASSTPNTGTNVLTF
J: TRBJ2-6
V: TRBV2
size: many
D: .

DNA: TGCAGTGCTAGAGTTGGCGGGGGGTCTCAGGGCCAGCAGTACTTC
CDR3: CSARVGGGSQGQQYF
J: TRBJ2-7
V: TRBV20-1
size: many
D: TRBD2

DNA: TGTGCCACCGGGGACAGGGAGGGTGGCTACACCTTC
CDR3: CATGDREGGYTF
J: TRBJ1-2
V: TRBV10-3
size: many
D: TRBD1

DNA: TGTGTCAGCATCAGTACAGGGAACACTGAAGCTTTCTTT
CDR3: CVSISTGNTEAFF
J: TRBJ1-1
V: TRBV12-3/TRBV12-4
size: .
D: .